The rows below give T cell receptor beta chains drawn from one sample of a study of blood T cell repertoires in COVID-19. Measured with immunoSEQ multiplex PCR; TCRdb has only the in-frame clones, and not every one. The sample lists roughly 160,000 clones; about 86% were seen once. Sequencing was performed on peripheral blood. Receptors were obtained from a man in his fifties or sixties with active or convalescent COVID-19. Each CDR3 is given with its conserved first and last residue. Each record gives: V gene, D gene, J gene, CDR3 length, clone size, CDR3 protein, CDR3 DNA. D genes are given only for firm matches. Where a row states a size, it is once, few, many or the class of an expanded clone; other rows omit it.

v_gene: TRBV18; d_gene: TRBD1; j_gene: TRBJ1-2; len: 15; abundance: NA; CDR3aa: CASSPRDSLFYGYTF; CDR3nt: TGTGCCAGCTCACCGCGGGACAGCTTGTTCTATGGCTACACCTTC
v_gene: TRBV6-5; d_gene: TRBD1; j_gene: TRBJ2-3; len: 15; abundance: NA; CDR3aa: CASSPTGPSTDTQYF; CDR3nt: TGTGCCAGCAGTCCGACAGGGCCTAGCACAGATACGCAGTATTTT
v_gene: TRBV7-2; d_gene: NA; j_gene: TRBJ1-4; len: 15; abundance: NA; CDR3aa: CASSLAKGRDEKLFF; CDR3nt: TGTGCCAGCAGCTTAGCGAAGGGGCGCGATGAAAAACTGTTTTTT
v_gene: TRBV6-6; d_gene: NA; j_gene: TRBJ1-5; len: 15; abundance: NA; CDR3aa: CASSYLGQFNQPQHF; CDR3nt: TGTGCCAGCAGTTATCTTGGACAGTTCAATCAGCCCCAGCATTTT
v_gene: TRBV9; d_gene: TRBD1; j_gene: TRBJ2-7; len: 13; abundance: NA; CDR3aa: CASSVRQGVEQYF; CDR3nt: TGTGCCAGCAGCGTACGCCAGGGGGTCGAGCAGTACTTC
v_gene: TRBV9; d_gene: TRBD1; j_gene: TRBJ1-3; len: 17; abundance: NA; CDR3aa: CASSLTGTGYSGNTIYF; CDR3nt: TGTGCCAGCAGCTTAACCGGGACAGGTTACTCTGGAAACACCATATATTTT
v_gene: TRBV7-8; d_gene: NA; j_gene: TRBJ2-2; len: 14; abundance: NA; CDR3aa: CASSFSSPGGELFF; CDR3nt: TGTGCCAGCAGCTTCTCGAGCCCGGGCGGGGAGCTGTTTTTT
v_gene: TRBV2; d_gene: TRBD2; j_gene: TRBJ2-1; len: 15; abundance: NA; CDR3aa: CASSEAGGPYNEQFF; CDR3nt: TGTGCCAGCAGTGAAGCGGGAGGGCCTTACAATGAGCAGTTCTTC
v_gene: TRBV13; d_gene: TRBD2; j_gene: TRBJ2-5; len: 15; abundance: once; CDR3aa: CASSLGSGGSETQYF; CDR3nt: TGTGCCAGCAGCTTAGGTAGCGGGGGTTCAGAGACCCAGTACTTC
v_gene: TRBV6-5; d_gene: TRBD1; j_gene: TRBJ2-1; len: 13; abundance: NA; CDR3aa: CASTGQGATEQFF; CDR3nt: TGTGCCAGCACAGGACAGGGGGCGACTGAGCAGTTCTTC
v_gene: TRBV19; d_gene: TRBD1; j_gene: TRBJ1-6; len: 15; abundance: few; CDR3aa: CASSIGTGGLSPLHF; CDR3nt: TGTGCCAGTAGTATCGGGACAGGGGGCCTTTCACCCCTCCACTTT
v_gene: TRBV6-6; d_gene: NA; j_gene: TRBJ1-4; len: 14; abundance: once; CDR3aa: CASRRTDQGEKLFF; CDR3nt: TGTGCCAGCAGGCGGACAGACCAGGGGGAAAAACTGTTTTTT
v_gene: TRBV6-5; d_gene: TRBD1; j_gene: TRBJ2-7; len: 15; abundance: NA; CDR3aa: CASKHRDRGGYEQYF; CDR3nt: TGTGCCAGCAAGCACCGGGACAGGGGTGGGTACGAGCAGTACTTC
v_gene: TRBV12-3/TRBV12-4; d_gene: NA; j_gene: TRBJ2-1; len: 12; abundance: NA; CDR3aa: CASSSGSREQFF; CDR3nt: TGTGCCAGCAGCTCGGGGTCGCGCGAGCAGTTCTTC
v_gene: TRBV27; d_gene: NA; j_gene: TRBJ2-5; len: 14; abundance: once; CDR3aa: CASSSLASPSTQYF; CDR3nt: TGTGCCAGCAGTTCCTTAGCGAGCCCCTCGACCCAGTACTTC
v_gene: TRBV24-1; d_gene: TRBD2; j_gene: TRBJ2-2; len: 18; abundance: NA; CDR3aa: CATSDALAGNANTGELFF; CDR3nt: TGTGCCACCAGTGATGCGCTAGCGGGGAACGCGAACACCGGGGAGCTGTTTTTT
v_gene: TRBV7-9; d_gene: NA; j_gene: TRBJ1-3; len: 15; abundance: NA; CDR3aa: CASSLVLSGGNTIYF; CDR3nt: TGTGCCAGCAGCTTAGTGTTGTCGGGAGGAAACACCATATATTTT
v_gene: TRBV2; d_gene: TRBD1; j_gene: TRBJ1-2; len: 16; abundance: NA; CDR3aa: CASRTPSTGRSYGYTF; CDR3nt: TGTGCCAGCAGGACTCCATCGACAGGGAGGAGCTATGGCTACACCTTC
v_gene: TRBV4-1; d_gene: NA; j_gene: TRBJ1-6; len: 15; abundance: few; CDR3aa: CASSQVLLGASPLHF; CDR3nt: TGCGCCAGCAGCCAAGTCCTATTGGGGGCCTCACCCCTCCACTTT
v_gene: TRBV6-2/TRBV6-3; d_gene: TRBD1; j_gene: TRBJ1-6; len: 17; abundance: NA; CDR3aa: CASSYSGIGQGVSPLHF; CDR3nt: TGTGCTAGCAGTTACTCGGGCATTGGACAGGGCGTTTCACCCCTCCACTTT
v_gene: TRBV10-3; d_gene: NA; j_gene: TRBJ2-3; len: 15; abundance: NA; CDR3aa: CAISERGEATDTQYF; CDR3nt: TGTGCCATCAGTGAGCGGGGAGAAGCCACAGATACGCAGTATTTT
v_gene: TRBV2; d_gene: NA; j_gene: TRBJ1-2; len: 11; abundance: NA; CDR3aa: CAATVSYGYTF; CDR3nt: TGTGCCGCCACAGTGAGCTATGGCTACACCTTC
v_gene: TRBV7-8; d_gene: NA; j_gene: TRBJ1-5; len: 17; abundance: NA; CDR3aa: CASSSILGGVSNQPQHF; CDR3nt: TGTGCCAGCAGCTCGATCCTGGGGGGGGTTAGCAATCAGCCCCAGCATTTT
v_gene: TRBV20-1; d_gene: TRBD2; j_gene: TRBJ2-5; len: 16; abundance: NA; CDR3aa: CSASTSIAGGYRTQYF; CDR3nt: TGCAGTGCTAGTACCTCTATAGCGGGGGGGTACCGTACCCAGTACTTC
v_gene: TRBV6-6; d_gene: TRBD1; j_gene: TRBJ2-7; len: 13; abundance: NA; CDR3aa: CASRDRQGYLQYF; CDR3nt: TGTGCCAGCAGGGATAGACAGGGTTATTTGCAGTACTTC
v_gene: TRBV5-4; d_gene: NA; j_gene: TRBJ1-1; len: 14; abundance: NA; CDR3aa: CASSLWGVRTEAFF; CDR3nt: TGTGCCAGCAGCTTGTGGGGGGTACGAACTGAAGCTTTCTTT
v_gene: TRBV12-3/TRBV12-4; d_gene: TRBD1; j_gene: TRBJ1-1; len: 13; abundance: NA; CDR3aa: CATSTGMNTEAFF; CDR3nt: TGTGCCACCTCGACAGGGATGAACACTGAAGCTTTCTTT
v_gene: TRBV12-3/TRBV12-4; d_gene: NA; j_gene: TRBJ2-7; len: 12; abundance: NA; CDR3aa: CASSLTGYEQYF; CDR3nt: TGTGCCAGCAGTTTAACAGGCTACGAGCAGTACTTC
v_gene: TRBV6-5; d_gene: NA; j_gene: TRBJ2-5; len: 12; abundance: NA; CDR3aa: CASSSAGETQYF; CDR3nt: TGTGCCAGCAGTTCCGCCGGTGAGACCCAGTACTTC
v_gene: TRBV19; d_gene: TRBD1; j_gene: TRBJ1-1; len: 14; abundance: NA; CDR3aa: CASSTGAMNTEAFF; CDR3nt: TGTGCCAGTAGCACAGGGGCTATGAACACTGAAGCTTTCTTT
v_gene: TRBV15; d_gene: TRBD1; j_gene: TRBJ1-5; len: 14; abundance: NA; CDR3aa: CATSNRGGNQPQHF; CDR3nt: TGTGCCACCAGCAACAGGGGGGGAAATCAGCCCCAGCATTTT
v_gene: TRBV9; d_gene: NA; j_gene: TRBJ1-2; len: 15; abundance: NA; CDR3aa: CASSSHAEEYYGYTF; CDR3nt: TGTGCCAGCAGCTCACACGCGGAGGAATACTATGGCTACACCTTC
v_gene: TRBV10-3; d_gene: NA; j_gene: TRBJ1-2; len: 14; abundance: NA; CDR3aa: CAISDRGSNYGYTF; CDR3nt: TGTGCCATCAGCGATAGGGGCTCTAACTATGGCTACACCTTC
v_gene: TRBV7-2; d_gene: NA; j_gene: TRBJ2-7; len: 15; abundance: NA; CDR3aa: CASSLVGQPTYEQYF; CDR3nt: TGTGCCAGCAGCTTAGTAGGACAACCCACCTACGAGCAGTACTTC
v_gene: TRBV5-5; d_gene: TRBD1; j_gene: TRBJ2-7; len: 16; abundance: NA; CDR3aa: CASSLVPGQGFYEQYF; CDR3nt: TGTGCCAGCAGCTTGGTTCCGGGACAGGGGTTTTACGAGCAGTACTTC
v_gene: TRBV24-1; d_gene: TRBD1; j_gene: TRBJ1-5; len: 16; abundance: NA; CDR3aa: CATSEAGQGASQPQHF; CDR3nt: TGTGCCACCAGTGAAGCCGGACAGGGGGCGTCTCAGCCCCAGCATTTT
v_gene: TRBV7-2; d_gene: NA; j_gene: TRBJ2-3; len: 12; abundance: NA; CDR3aa: CASSSTGDTQYF; CDR3nt: TGTGCCAGCAGCTCTACGGGGGATACGCAGTATTTT
v_gene: TRBV7-8; d_gene: TRBD1; j_gene: TRBJ2-1; len: 17; abundance: NA; CDR3aa: CASRFPGQAPSYNEQFF; CDR3nt: TGTGCCAGCAGATTTCCGGGACAGGCCCCCTCCTACAATGAGCAGTTCTTC
v_gene: TRBV25-1; d_gene: NA; j_gene: TRBJ1-2; len: 14; abundance: NA; CDR3aa: CASSTPGFGYGYTF; CDR3nt: TGTGCCAGCAGTACCCCAGGGTTCGGGTATGGCTACACCTTC
v_gene: TRBV5-6; d_gene: NA; j_gene: TRBJ1-3; len: 16; abundance: once; CDR3aa: CASSSFSQGTGNTIYF; CDR3nt: TGTGCCAGCAGCTCCTTCAGTCAGGGGACCGGAAACACCATATATTTT
v_gene: TRBV6-2/TRBV6-3; d_gene: TRBD2; j_gene: TRBJ2-5; len: 15; abundance: NA; CDR3aa: CASSYLGLVQETQYF; CDR3nt: TGTGCCAGCAGTTACCTGGGACTAGTCCAAGAGACCCAGTACTTC
v_gene: TRBV18; d_gene: NA; j_gene: TRBJ1-1; len: 13; abundance: NA; CDR3aa: CASLARGNTEAFF; CDR3nt: TGTGCCAGCCTAGCCCGGGGGAACACTGAAGCTTTCTTT
v_gene: TRBV5-1; d_gene: TRBD1; j_gene: TRBJ1-2; len: 15; abundance: NA; CDR3aa: CASSPRTGDPYGYTF; CDR3nt: TGCGCCAGCAGCCCCCGGACAGGAGACCCCTATGGCTACACCTTC
v_gene: TRBV3-1/TRBV3-2; d_gene: TRBD2; j_gene: TRBJ2-1; len: 12; abundance: NA; CDR3aa: CASRSSGGEQFF; CDR3nt: TGTGCCAGCCGCTCCTCGGGAGGAGAGCAGTTCTTC
v_gene: TRBV7-9; d_gene: TRBD1; j_gene: TRBJ2-3; len: 16; abundance: NA; CDR3aa: CASRPPGTGRTDTQYF; CDR3nt: TGTGCCAGCAGGCCTCCCGGGACAGGGCGCACAGATACGCAGTATTTT
v_gene: TRBV9; d_gene: TRBD1; j_gene: TRBJ1-2; len: 14; abundance: NA; CDR3aa: CASTIRDSNYGYTF; CDR3nt: TGTGCCAGTACCATCCGGGACAGCAACTATGGCTACACCTTC
v_gene: TRBV28; d_gene: NA; j_gene: TRBJ1-1; len: 13; abundance: once; CDR3aa: CASSRSGPSQAFF; CDR3nt: TGTGCCAGCAGTAGAAGCGGACCGAGCCAAGCTTTCTTT
v_gene: TRBV24-1; d_gene: TRBD1; j_gene: TRBJ1-2; len: 14; abundance: NA; CDR3aa: CATSDLGQGQGYTF; CDR3nt: TGTGCCACCAGTGACCTGGGACAGGGGCAAGGCTACACCTTC
v_gene: TRBV5-6; d_gene: NA; j_gene: TRBJ1-6; len: 15; abundance: NA; CDR3aa: CASSLGALNNSPLHF; CDR3nt: TGTGCCAGCAGCTTGGGGGCGCTTAATAATTCACCCCTCCACTTT
v_gene: TRBV6-5; d_gene: NA; j_gene: TRBJ1-1; len: 14; abundance: NA; CDR3aa: CASSYQPVNTEAFF; CDR3nt: TGTGCCAGCAGTTACCAACCAGTGAACACTGAAGCTTTCTTT